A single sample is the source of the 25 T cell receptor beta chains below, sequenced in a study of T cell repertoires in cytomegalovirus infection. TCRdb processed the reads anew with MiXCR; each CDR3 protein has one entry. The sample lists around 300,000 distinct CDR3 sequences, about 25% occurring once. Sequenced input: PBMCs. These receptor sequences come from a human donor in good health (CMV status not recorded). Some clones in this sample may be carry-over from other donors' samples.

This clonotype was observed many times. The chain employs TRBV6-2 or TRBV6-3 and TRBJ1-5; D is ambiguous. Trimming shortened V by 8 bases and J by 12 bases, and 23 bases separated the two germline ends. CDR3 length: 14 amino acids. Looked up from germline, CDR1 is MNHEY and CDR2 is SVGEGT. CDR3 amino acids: CASGDDGSPWDQHF. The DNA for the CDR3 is TGTGCCAGCGGTGACGACGGTAGCCCCTGGGACCAGCATTTT.

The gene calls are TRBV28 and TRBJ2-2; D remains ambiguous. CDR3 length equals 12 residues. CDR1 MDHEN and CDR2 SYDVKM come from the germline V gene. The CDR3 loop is CVGQENTGELFF. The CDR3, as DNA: TGTGTCGGTCAGGAGAACACCGGGGAGCTGTTTTTT.

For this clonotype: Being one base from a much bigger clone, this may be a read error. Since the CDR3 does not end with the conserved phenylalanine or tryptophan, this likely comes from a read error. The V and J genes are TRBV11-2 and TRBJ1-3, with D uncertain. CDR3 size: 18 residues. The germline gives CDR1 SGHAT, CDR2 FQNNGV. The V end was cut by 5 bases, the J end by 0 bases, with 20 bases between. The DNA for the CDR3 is TGTGCCAGCAGCCTAAATTACCGGGCAGTGAGCTCTGGAAACACCATATATTCT. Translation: CASSLNYRAVSSGNTIYS.

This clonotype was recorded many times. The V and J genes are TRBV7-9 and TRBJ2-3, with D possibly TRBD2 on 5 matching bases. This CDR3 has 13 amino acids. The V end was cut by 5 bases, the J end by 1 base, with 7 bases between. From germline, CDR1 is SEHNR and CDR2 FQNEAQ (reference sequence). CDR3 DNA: TGTGCCAGCAGCCACGGGGGCACAGATACGCAGTATTTT. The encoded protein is CASSHGGTDTQYF.

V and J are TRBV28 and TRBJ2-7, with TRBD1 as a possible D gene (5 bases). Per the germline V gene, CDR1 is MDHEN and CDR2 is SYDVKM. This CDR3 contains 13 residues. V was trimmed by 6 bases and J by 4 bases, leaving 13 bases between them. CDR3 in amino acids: CASRKPQGYEQYF. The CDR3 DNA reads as TGTGCCAGCAGGAAGCCGCAGGGTTACGAGCAGTACTTC.

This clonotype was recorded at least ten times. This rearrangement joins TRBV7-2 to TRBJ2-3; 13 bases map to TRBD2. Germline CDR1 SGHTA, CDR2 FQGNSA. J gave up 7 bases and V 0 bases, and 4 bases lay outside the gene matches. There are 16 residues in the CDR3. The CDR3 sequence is CASSLAVTSGRNTQYF. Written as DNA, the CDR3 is TGTGCCAGCAGCTTAGCTGTGACTAGCGGGAGGAATACGCAGTATTTT.

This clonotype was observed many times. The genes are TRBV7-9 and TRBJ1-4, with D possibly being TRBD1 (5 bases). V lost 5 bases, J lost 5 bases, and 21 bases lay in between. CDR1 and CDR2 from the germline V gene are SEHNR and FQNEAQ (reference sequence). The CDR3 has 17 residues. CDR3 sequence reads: CASSRDQVPGPNEKLFF. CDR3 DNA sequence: TGTGCCAGCAGCCGGGACCAAGTTCCGGGGCCGAATGAAAAACTGTTTTTT.

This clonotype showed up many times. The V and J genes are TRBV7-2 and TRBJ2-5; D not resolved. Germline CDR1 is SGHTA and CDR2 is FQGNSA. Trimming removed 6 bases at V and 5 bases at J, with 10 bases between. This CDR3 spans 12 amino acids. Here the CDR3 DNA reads TGTGCCAGCAGGACCCGCGGTGAGACCCAGTACTTC. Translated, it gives CASRTRGETQYF.

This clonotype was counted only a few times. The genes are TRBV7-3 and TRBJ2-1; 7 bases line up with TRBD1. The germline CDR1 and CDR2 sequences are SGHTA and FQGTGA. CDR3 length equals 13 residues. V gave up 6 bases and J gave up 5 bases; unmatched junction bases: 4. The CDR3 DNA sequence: TGTGCCAGCAGAGGAACAGGGGACAATGAGCAGTTCTTC. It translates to CASRGTGDNEQFF.

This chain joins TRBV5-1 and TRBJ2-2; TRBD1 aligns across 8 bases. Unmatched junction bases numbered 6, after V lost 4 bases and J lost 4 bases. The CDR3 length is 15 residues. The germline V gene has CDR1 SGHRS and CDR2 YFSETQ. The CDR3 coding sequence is TGCGCCAGCAGCGCGAGGACAGGGTCCACCGGGGAGCTGTTTTTT. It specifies CASSARTGSTGELFF. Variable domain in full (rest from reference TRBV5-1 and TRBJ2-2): KAGVTQTPRYLIKTRGQQVTLSCSPISGHRSVSWYQQTPGQGLQFLFEYFSETQRNKGNFPGRFSGRQFSNSRSEMNVSTLELGDSALYLCASSARTGSTGELFFGEGSRLTVL.

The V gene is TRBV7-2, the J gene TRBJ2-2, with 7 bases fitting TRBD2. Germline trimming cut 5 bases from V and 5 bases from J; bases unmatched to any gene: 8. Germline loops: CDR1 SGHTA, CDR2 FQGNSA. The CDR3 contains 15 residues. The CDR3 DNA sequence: TGTGCCAGCAGCACCACCGGGGGGATTACCGGGGAGCTGTTTTTT. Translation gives CASSTTGGITGELFF.

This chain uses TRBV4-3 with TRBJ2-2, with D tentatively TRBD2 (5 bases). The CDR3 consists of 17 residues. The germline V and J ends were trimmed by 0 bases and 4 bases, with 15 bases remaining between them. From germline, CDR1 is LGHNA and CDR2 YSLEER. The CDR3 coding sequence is TGCGCCAGCAGCCAAGATCTAGGAGGATCGGGCACCGGGGAGCTGTTTTTT. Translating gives CASSQDLGGSGTGELFF.

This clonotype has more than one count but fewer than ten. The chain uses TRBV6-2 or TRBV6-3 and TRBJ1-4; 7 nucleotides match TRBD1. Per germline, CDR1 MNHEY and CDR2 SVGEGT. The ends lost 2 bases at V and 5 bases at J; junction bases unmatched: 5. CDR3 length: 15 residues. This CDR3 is CASSYPGQRNEKLFF. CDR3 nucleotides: TGTGCCAGCAGTTACCCGGGACAGCGGAATGAAAAACTGTTTTTT.

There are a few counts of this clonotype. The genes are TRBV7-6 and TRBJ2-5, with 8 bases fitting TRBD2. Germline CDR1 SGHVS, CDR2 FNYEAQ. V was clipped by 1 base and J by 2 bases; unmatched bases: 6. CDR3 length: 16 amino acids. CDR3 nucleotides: TGTGCCAGCAGCTTAGAGGTAGCGGGACTTCAAGAGACCCAGTACTTC. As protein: CASSLEVAGLQETQYF.

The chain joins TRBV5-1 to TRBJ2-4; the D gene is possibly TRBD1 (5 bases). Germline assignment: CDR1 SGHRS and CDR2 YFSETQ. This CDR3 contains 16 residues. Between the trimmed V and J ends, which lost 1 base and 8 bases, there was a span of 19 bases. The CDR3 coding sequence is TGCGCCAGCAGCTTGCCCAGGGATCCCGGCCGAGACATTCAGTACTTC. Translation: CASSLPRDPGRDIQYF.

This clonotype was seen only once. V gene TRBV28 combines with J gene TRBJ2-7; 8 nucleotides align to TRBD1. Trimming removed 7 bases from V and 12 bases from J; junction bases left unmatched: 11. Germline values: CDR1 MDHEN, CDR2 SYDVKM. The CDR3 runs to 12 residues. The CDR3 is CASNTGTGQPYF. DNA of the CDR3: TGTGCCAGCAATACCGGGACAGGACAGCCGTACTTC.

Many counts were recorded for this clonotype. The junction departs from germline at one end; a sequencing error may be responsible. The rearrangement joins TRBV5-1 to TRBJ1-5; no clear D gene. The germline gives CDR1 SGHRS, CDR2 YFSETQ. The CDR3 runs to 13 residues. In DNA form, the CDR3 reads TGTGCCAGCAGCTTGACGGGAGATCAGCCCCAGCATTTT. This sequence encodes CASSLTGDQPQHF.

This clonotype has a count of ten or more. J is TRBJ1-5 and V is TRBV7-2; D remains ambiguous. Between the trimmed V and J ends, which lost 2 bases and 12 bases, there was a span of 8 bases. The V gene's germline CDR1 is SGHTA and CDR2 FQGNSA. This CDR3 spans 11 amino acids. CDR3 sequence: CASSLSVDQHF. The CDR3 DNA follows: TGTGCCAGCAGCTTAAGTGTGGACCAGCATTTT.

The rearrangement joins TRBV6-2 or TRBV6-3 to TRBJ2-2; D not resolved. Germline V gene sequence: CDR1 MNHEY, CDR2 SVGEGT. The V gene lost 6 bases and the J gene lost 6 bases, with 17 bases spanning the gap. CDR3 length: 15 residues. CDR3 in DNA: TGTGCCAGCAGCGACACATTGGACCGCCCCGGGGAGCTGTTTTTT. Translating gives CASSDTLDRPGELFF.

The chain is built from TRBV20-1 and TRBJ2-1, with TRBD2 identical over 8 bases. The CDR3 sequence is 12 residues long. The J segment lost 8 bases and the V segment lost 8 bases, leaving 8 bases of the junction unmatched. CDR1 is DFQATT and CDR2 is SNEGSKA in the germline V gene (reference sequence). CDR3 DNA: TGCAGTAAACTAGCGGTCCCCTATGAGCAGTTCTTC. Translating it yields CSKLAVPYEQFF.

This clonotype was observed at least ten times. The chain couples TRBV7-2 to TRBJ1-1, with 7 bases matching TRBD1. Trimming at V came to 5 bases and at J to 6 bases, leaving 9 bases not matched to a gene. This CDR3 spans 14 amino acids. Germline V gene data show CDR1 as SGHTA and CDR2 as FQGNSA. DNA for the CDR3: TGTGCCAGCAGCCCGTATAGGACAGGCGCTGAAGCTTTCTTT. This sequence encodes CASSPYRTGAEAFF. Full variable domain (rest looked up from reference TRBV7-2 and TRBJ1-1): GAGVSQSPSNKVTEKGKDVELRCDPISGHTALYWYRQSLGQGLEFLIYFQGNSAPDKSGLPSDRFSAERTGGSVSTLTIQRTQQEDSAVYLCASSPYRTGAEAFFGQGTRLTVV.

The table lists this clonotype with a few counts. The CDR3 DNA reads TGTGCCAGCAGCTTAGCGCGGGACCAAACGCGGTACGAGCAGTACTTC. Its protein is CASSLARDQTRYEQYF. V and J are TRBV7-9 and TRBJ2-7; weak D call: TRBD2 (6 bases). This CDR3 contains 16 residues. V lost 0 bases and J lost 4, with 16 bases in between. CDR1 and CDR2 from the germline V gene are SEHNR and FQNEAQ (reference sequence).

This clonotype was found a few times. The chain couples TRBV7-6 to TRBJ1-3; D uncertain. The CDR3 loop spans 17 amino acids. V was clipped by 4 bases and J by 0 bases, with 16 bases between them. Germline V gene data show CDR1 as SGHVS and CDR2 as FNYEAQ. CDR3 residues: CASSSPEKGSSGNTIYF. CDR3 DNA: TGTGCCAGCAGCTCCCCGGAGAAGGGCAGCTCTGGAAACACCATATATTTT.

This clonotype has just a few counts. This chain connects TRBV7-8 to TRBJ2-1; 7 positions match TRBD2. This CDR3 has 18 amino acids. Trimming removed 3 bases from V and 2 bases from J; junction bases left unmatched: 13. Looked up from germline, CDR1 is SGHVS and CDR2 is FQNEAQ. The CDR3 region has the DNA TGTGCCAGCAGCTTCGGAGTAGCGGGCCATGTAACCTACAATGAGCAGTTCTTC. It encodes CASSFGVAGHVTYNEQFF.

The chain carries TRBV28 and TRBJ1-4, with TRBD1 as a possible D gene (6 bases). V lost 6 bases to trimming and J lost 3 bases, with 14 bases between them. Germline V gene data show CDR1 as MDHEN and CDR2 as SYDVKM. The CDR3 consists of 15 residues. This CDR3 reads CASRSNRAPNEKLFF. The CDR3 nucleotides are TGTGCCAGCAGATCAAACAGGGCGCCTAATGAAAAACTGTTTTTT. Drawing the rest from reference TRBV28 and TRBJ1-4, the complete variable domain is DVKVTQSSRYLVKRTGEKVFLECVQDMDHENMFWYRQDPGLGLRLIYFSYDVKMKEKGDIPEGYSVSREKKERFSLILESASTNQTSMYLCASRSNRAPNEKLFFGSGTQLSVL.